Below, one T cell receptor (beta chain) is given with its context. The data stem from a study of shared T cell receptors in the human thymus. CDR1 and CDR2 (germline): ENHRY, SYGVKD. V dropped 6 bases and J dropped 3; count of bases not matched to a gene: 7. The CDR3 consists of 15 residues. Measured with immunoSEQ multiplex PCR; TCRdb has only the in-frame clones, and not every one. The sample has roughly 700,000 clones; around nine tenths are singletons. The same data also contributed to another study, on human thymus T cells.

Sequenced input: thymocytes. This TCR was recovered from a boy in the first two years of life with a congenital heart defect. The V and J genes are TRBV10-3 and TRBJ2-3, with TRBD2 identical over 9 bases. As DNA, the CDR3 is TGTGCCATCAGGGGGACTAGCCGTGAGACAGATACGCAGTATTTT. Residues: CAIRGTSRETDTQYF.